Listed below are T cell receptor beta chains from one sample, sequenced in a study of cytomegalovirus exposure and HLA in healthy donors. TCRdb keeps only in-frame clones here, not all; method: immunoSEQ multiplex PCR. This table holds 90,000 to 120,000 clones, over 75% found once. Sequencing used PBMCs. The receptors here all came from a male donor in good health and CMV-seronegative. Both conserved end residues are part of each CDR3. Each record gives: D gene, clone size, V gene, J gene, CDR3 DNA, CDR3 protein. D genes are given only for firm matches. The size of a clone is reported for some rows only, either as once, few or many, or as a class for expanded clones.

d_gene: -; abundance: -; v_gene: TRBV2; j_gene: TRBJ2-2; CDR3nt: TGTGCCAGCGGCTTCACAGGGACCGGGGAGCTGTTTTTT; CDR3aa: CASGFTGTGELFF
d_gene: -; abundance: -; v_gene: TRBV30; j_gene: TRBJ2-7; CDR3nt: TGTGCCTGGAGCGCTGGGGGGATGAGCGAGCAGTACTTC; CDR3aa: CAWSAGGMSEQYF
d_gene: -; abundance: -; v_gene: TRBV4-2; j_gene: TRBJ1-1; CDR3nt: TGTGCCAGCAGCCAAGAACAGGGCTATTCTGAAGCTTTCTTT; CDR3aa: CASSQEQGYSEAFF
d_gene: -; abundance: -; v_gene: TRBV2; j_gene: TRBJ2-2; CDR3nt: TGTGCCAGCACCCAGTCCGGGAGAGGGAACACCGGGGAGCTGTTTTTT; CDR3aa: CASTQSGRGNTGELFF
d_gene: TRBD1; abundance: -; v_gene: TRBV6-1; j_gene: TRBJ1-5; CDR3nt: TGTGCCGGTGGACAGGCTTTTAATCAGCCCCAGCATTTT; CDR3aa: CAGGQAFNQPQHF
d_gene: -; abundance: -; v_gene: TRBV4-1; j_gene: TRBJ2-7; CDR3nt: TGCGCCAGCCGCCGAGGAGGGACCAGGCCGCTAAACTACGAGCAGTACTTC; CDR3aa: CASRRGGTRPLNYEQYF
d_gene: TRBD1; abundance: -; v_gene: TRBV5-4; j_gene: TRBJ2-7; CDR3nt: TGTGCCAGCGGTGGGGACAGTTACGAGCAGTACTTC; CDR3aa: CASGGDSYEQYF
d_gene: -; abundance: -; v_gene: TRBV25-1; j_gene: TRBJ2-7; CDR3nt: TGTGCCAGCACCCCCTTCGGGGGACGAGCTAGCGAGCAGTACTTC; CDR3aa: CASTPFGGRASEQYF
d_gene: TRBD2; abundance: -; v_gene: TRBV6-5; j_gene: TRBJ2-3; CDR3nt: TGTGCCAGCAGTTTATCCGGACTAGCAAGCACAGATACGCAGTATTTT; CDR3aa: CASSLSGLASTDTQYF
d_gene: TRBD1; abundance: few; v_gene: TRBV6-6; j_gene: TRBJ1-4; CDR3nt: TGTGCCAGCACCGCCGGGACAGGGTTTGAAAAACTGTTTTTT; CDR3aa: CASTAGTGFEKLFF
d_gene: TRBD1; abundance: -; v_gene: TRBV23-1; j_gene: TRBJ2-1; CDR3nt: TGCGCCAGCGACAGGGACCCGCGTGTCGAGCAGTTCTTC; CDR3aa: CASDRDPRVEQFF
d_gene: -; abundance: -; v_gene: TRBV27; j_gene: TRBJ2-1; CDR3nt: TGTGCCAGCGGGCCTAACGAGCAGTTCTTC; CDR3aa: CASGPNEQFF
d_gene: TRBD2; abundance: -; v_gene: TRBV19; j_gene: TRBJ2-1; CDR3nt: TGTGCCAGTAGTCCCCGGACTAGCATCGACAATGAGCAGTTCTTC; CDR3aa: CASSPRTSIDNEQFF
d_gene: TRBD2; abundance: -; v_gene: TRBV2; j_gene: TRBJ2-7; CDR3nt: TGTGCCGGATCTAGCGGGAGGGCCTTATATGAGCAGTACTTC; CDR3aa: CAGSSGRALYEQYF
d_gene: -; abundance: -; v_gene: TRBV28; j_gene: TRBJ1-5; CDR3nt: TGTGCCAGCAGTTTTCGGGTTTGGGATCAGCCCCAGCATTTT; CDR3aa: CASSFRVWDQPQHF
d_gene: TRBD1; abundance: -; v_gene: TRBV5-6; j_gene: TRBJ2-7; CDR3nt: TGTGCCAGCAGCTGGGGACAGGATTACTACGAGCAGTACTTC; CDR3aa: CASSWGQDYYEQYF
d_gene: -; abundance: -; v_gene: TRBV5-1; j_gene: TRBJ2-7; CDR3nt: TGCGCCAGCAGCTCGGCGGGCGGGCCAAGCTCCTACGAGCAGTACTTC; CDR3aa: CASSSAGGPSSYEQYF
d_gene: TRBD2; abundance: -; v_gene: TRBV11-2; j_gene: TRBJ2-1; CDR3nt: TGTGCCAGCAGCTCGGGACTAGCGGGAGGCTTTTCCTACAATGAGCAGTTCTTC; CDR3aa: CASSSGLAGGFSYNEQFF
d_gene: TRBD1; abundance: -; v_gene: TRBV6-5; j_gene: TRBJ2-3; CDR3nt: TGTGCCAGCAGCCTCGACAGGGCTGGGGATACGCAGTATTTT; CDR3aa: CASSLDRAGDTQYF
d_gene: TRBD2; abundance: -; v_gene: TRBV5-8; j_gene: TRBJ2-1; CDR3nt: TGTGCCAGCAGCTTGGTTGGCGCGGGAGAGGACAATGAGCAGTTCTTC; CDR3aa: CASSLVGAGEDNEQFF
d_gene: TRBD2; abundance: few; v_gene: TRBV7-2; j_gene: TRBJ2-1; CDR3nt: TGTGCCAGCAGCTTAGCAACTAGCGGGAGCTTAACCAATGAGCAGTTCTTC; CDR3aa: CASSLATSGSLTNEQFF
d_gene: TRBD2; abundance: -; v_gene: TRBV19; j_gene: TRBJ2-1; CDR3nt: TGTGCCAGTACTCCGACTAGCGGGGACTACAATGAGCAGTTCTTC; CDR3aa: CASTPTSGDYNEQFF
d_gene: TRBD2; abundance: -; v_gene: TRBV5-8; j_gene: TRBJ2-3; CDR3nt: TGTGCCAGCAGCTCCCCTAGCGGGACAGATACGCAGTATTTT; CDR3aa: CASSSPSGTDTQYF
d_gene: TRBD2; abundance: few; v_gene: TRBV5-6; j_gene: TRBJ2-2; CDR3nt: TGTGCCAGCAGCTTGTCCGGGAGGGCCACCGGGGAGCTGTTTTTT; CDR3aa: CASSLSGRATGELFF
d_gene: -; abundance: -; v_gene: TRBV15; j_gene: TRBJ2-2; CDR3nt: TGTGCCACCAGCAGAGAACAGGGTGCGAACACCGGGGAGCTGTTTTTT; CDR3aa: CATSREQGANTGELFF
d_gene: -; abundance: -; v_gene: TRBV28; j_gene: TRBJ2-5; CDR3nt: TGTGCCAGCAGTTTGGGCAACCAAGAGACCCAGTACTTC; CDR3aa: CASSLGNQETQYF
d_gene: -; abundance: -; v_gene: TRBV6-5; j_gene: TRBJ1-1; CDR3nt: TGTGCCAGCAGTTACTCGATAACGGGGACTGAAGCTTTCTTT; CDR3aa: CASSYSITGTEAFF
d_gene: -; abundance: -; v_gene: TRBV28; j_gene: TRBJ2-3; CDR3nt: TGTGCCAGCAGTTTAGTTATAGATACGCAGTATTTT; CDR3aa: CASSLVIDTQYF
d_gene: -; abundance: -; v_gene: TRBV6-5; j_gene: TRBJ1-2; CDR3nt: TGTGCCAGCAGTTCCCCCAGGGCGGGGGGCTACACCTTC; CDR3aa: CASSSPRAGGYTF
d_gene: -; abundance: -; v_gene: TRBV5-4; j_gene: TRBJ2-7; CDR3nt: TGTGCCAGCAGCCGCGACAGGACATTCACCTACGAGCAGTACTTC; CDR3aa: CASSRDRTFTYEQYF
d_gene: -; abundance: -; v_gene: TRBV2; j_gene: TRBJ1-1; CDR3nt: TGTGCCAGCAGATATAACGACCTAGGCGGGACTGAAGCTTTCTTT; CDR3aa: CASRYNDLGGTEAFF
d_gene: TRBD1; abundance: -; v_gene: TRBV18; j_gene: TRBJ1-5; CDR3nt: TGTGCCAGCTCGTCCGGGACAGGGAAAACCCAGCCCCAGCATTTT; CDR3aa: CASSSGTGKTQPQHF
d_gene: TRBD1; abundance: -; v_gene: TRBV6-1; j_gene: TRBJ2-5; CDR3nt: TGTGCCAGCAGGAACAGGGGGGTAGAGACCCAGTACTTC; CDR3aa: CASRNRGVETQYF
d_gene: -; abundance: -; v_gene: TRBV10-3; j_gene: TRBJ2-7; CDR3nt: TGTGCCATCAGTGGGCACACCGCGGGCTCCTACGAGCAGTACTTC; CDR3aa: CAISGHTAGSYEQYF
d_gene: TRBD2; abundance: -; v_gene: TRBV5-4; j_gene: TRBJ2-2; CDR3nt: TGTGCCAGCAGCTTCGGGGGACTAGCGGGAGGGCCCGGGGAGCTGTTTTTT; CDR3aa: CASSFGGLAGGPGELFF
d_gene: TRBD2; abundance: -; v_gene: TRBV5-1; j_gene: TRBJ2-7; CDR3nt: TGCGCCAGCAGCTTTCTCCAGCGGGAGAGGGACGAGCAGTACTTC; CDR3aa: CASSFLQRERDEQYF
d_gene: TRBD1; abundance: -; v_gene: TRBV15; j_gene: TRBJ1-6; CDR3nt: TGTGCCACCAGCCGGGACAGACAAAATTCACCCCTCCACTTT; CDR3aa: CATSRDRQNSPLHF
d_gene: TRBD2; abundance: -; v_gene: TRBV29-1; j_gene: TRBJ2-2; CDR3nt: TGCAGCGTTGCTGGGGGGGGCACCGGGGAGCTGTTTTTT; CDR3aa: CSVAGGGTGELFF
d_gene: -; abundance: -; v_gene: TRBV28; j_gene: TRBJ1-5; CDR3nt: TGTGCCAGCTGGTGGAGGGGAGGAGGGAATCAGCCCCAGCATTTT; CDR3aa: CASWWRGGGNQPQHF
d_gene: TRBD1; abundance: -; v_gene: TRBV7-9; j_gene: TRBJ1-1; CDR3nt: TGTGCCAGCAGCCCACGACAGGGCCTGAACACTGAAGCTTTCTTT; CDR3aa: CASSPRQGLNTEAFF
d_gene: -; abundance: -; v_gene: TRBV5-1; j_gene: TRBJ2-3; CDR3nt: TGCGCCAGCAGCTTGGCCGTAATCACAGATACGCAGTATTTT; CDR3aa: CASSLAVITDTQYF
d_gene: -; abundance: -; v_gene: TRBV13; j_gene: TRBJ2-7; CDR3nt: TGTGCCAGCACCTCCGGGACTCACTCCTACGAGCAGTACTTC; CDR3aa: CASTSGTHSYEQYF
d_gene: -; abundance: few; v_gene: TRBV11-2; j_gene: TRBJ1-3; CDR3nt: TGTGCCAGCAGCTTATATTTATTCTCTGGAAACACCATATATTTT; CDR3aa: CASSLYLFSGNTIYF
d_gene: -; abundance: -; v_gene: TRBV30; j_gene: TRBJ1-1; CDR3nt: TGTGCCTGGTCGGGACACGTGAACACTGAAGCTTTCTTT; CDR3aa: CAWSGHVNTEAFF
d_gene: TRBD1; abundance: -; v_gene: TRBV4-2; j_gene: TRBJ2-7; CDR3nt: TGTGCCAGCAGCCCACAGGGGGATAACCACGAGCAGTACTTC; CDR3aa: CASSPQGDNHEQYF